Described below is a single T cell receptor (beta chain) sequence and its context. Its specific antigen is unknown. Qualities for individual bases were not recorded, and no much larger clone is one base off. The CDR3 regions of human TCRbeta chains were analyzed by immunosequencing. The study's processing was this. Repertoire TCRs were matched against a reference library of SARS-CoV-2-specific TCRs generated with the MIRA antigen-specificity platform. Breadth meant the fraction of unique TCRs that were SARS-CoV-2-associated, whereas depth meant the fraction of total T cells that were SARS-CoV-2-associated. Each spike-specific TCR was assigned to its reactive spike region and to a CD4 or CD8 class using the MIRA data. Log10-transformed breadth and depth values were compared by one-way ANOVA with Sidak's multiple comparisons tests. As stored in TCRdb, this immuneACCESS dataset retains in-frame rearrangements with V and J assigned. A fraction of the clones does not appear; measured against another copy, unresolved V genes explain less than half of the discrepancy, and the remainder lacks a known reason. V, J and clone size reflect that table, while D and trimming were determined from the DNA. The sample table records about 190,000 clones; 85% to 95% of these occur just once. The top ten hold over 1% of the sample.

These data belong to a study of T cell responses to AZD1222 COVID-19 vaccine (dated by TCRdb to about 2021). At the level of the whole study: AZD1222 recipients with second doses at about 4 weeks or about 12 weeks were pooled, because spike-specific TCR depth and breadth did not differ between schedules. A total of just over 230 trial participants underwent TCR sequencing, of whom 207 had received two doses of AZD1222 and around 25 had received two doses of the MenACWY control vaccine. Trial participants were enrolled into age subgroups of 18-55, 56-69 and 70-plus years, which contained about 150, 28 and 57 TCR-sequenced participants, respectively.

The CDR3 holds 13 amino acids from the cysteine to the phenylalanine. Of all the DNA, just the CDR3 is kept, 39 bases in frame from base 1. The germline V gene supplies CDR1 LGHNT and CDR2 FRNRAP. Trimming removed 6 bases from V and 3 bases from J; the gene matches leave 3 bases unexplained. Results the study describes overall, beyond this receptor: Participants were mostly white British and included more females than males, and it was suggested by the authors that clonal diversity may have been underestimated. Conclusions about previously exposed vaccinees are limited because only six or seven AZD1222 recipients were SARS-CoV-2 seropositive at baseline. The whole spike protein was spanned by vaccine-associated CD4 TCRs, and dominant responses were seen in regions 160-218 and 743-854. Because no day 14 peak-response samples were available, the repertoires could be characterized only after the peak T cell response. A significant rise in spike-specific TCR breadth and depth was observed after two AZD1222 doses relative to day 0 and relative to MenACWY recipients. Reportedly, almost half of the unique spike-specific TCRs recognized epitopes lying outside the regions that are mutated in the B.1.351 and B.1.1.7 variants. In the small 56-69-year group, the increase in depth fell short of significance, most likely because of low power.

In light of the paper, this sample's time point label describes: baseline before first vaccination. Samples from vaccinated people were obtained from the UK trials COV001 and COV002, which included a single-blind randomized controlled phase 2/3 trial of AZD1222 (ChAdOx1 nCoV-19) in healthy adults. Trial participant PBMC samples were collected at day 0 and day 28 after the second dose for TCRbeta chain sequencing. This chain is built from TRBV12-5 and TRBJ1-1, and 8 junctional nucleotides match TRBD1. The origin of this receptor is an adult in good health. The sequencing here drew on peripheral blood, taken on day 0 of AZD1222 vaccination. For the CDR3, the sequence is CASGLDRDTEAFF. The sequence in DNA is TGTGCTAGTGGCCTGGACAGGGACACTGAAGCTTTCTTT. Reference TRBV12-5 and TRBJ1-1 genes cover what lies past the CDR3, so the full variable domain is DARVTQTPRHKVTEMGQEVTMRCQPILGHNTVFWYRQTMMQGLELLAYFRNRAPLDDSGMPKDRFSAEMPDATLATLKIQPSEPRDSAVYFCASGLDRDTEAFFGQGTRLTVV.